This TCR beta chain was sequenced in a study of T-cell reconstitution after alpha-beta-depleted transplantation in children. During its preparation, the TCRbeta library received unique molecular identifiers. One entry per CDR3 protein, called by TCRdb with MiXCR from the PCR reads. The data contain 400,000 to 500,000 distinct CDR3 sequences, 9.5% to 13% of them singletons. V gave up 1 base and J gave up 2 bases, with 7 bases separating them. The CDR3 covers 13 residues. Germline assignment: CDR1 DFQATT and CDR2 SNEGSKA (reference sequence). This clonotype has just a few counts. The sequenced sample was PBMCs from the stem cell graft donor, obtained from the stem cell graft. The chain links TRBV20-1 to TRBJ2-3, with D hard to call. This clonotype was sampled from a human donor who donated a stem cell graft to a child with acute myeloid leukemia. The DNA of the CDR3 is TGCAGTGCTAGAGCTGGCACCACAGATACGCAGTATTTT. It codes for CSARAGTTDTQYF.